Listed here is a single T cell receptor beta chain. Antigen unknown. The CDR3 contains 14 residues. Trimming stripped 6 bases from V and 7 bases from J, with 18 bases between. The germline V gene encodes CDR1 SNHLY and CDR2 FYNNEI. The data are from a study of a mutant IDH1 vaccine in newly diagnosed glioma. At the level of the study: Visits V12 and V13 fell at weeks 35 and 47, respectively. Whole-study results and caveats: Of all patients, about 94% showed vaccine-induced immune responses.

Time point of the sample: week 35, safety follow-up. Vaccine doses each comprised 300 ug of mutant IDH1 20-mer peptide, with topical imiquimod. The astrocytomas were IDH1-mutant, ATRX-negative, and WHO grade 3 or 4. Repertoires were generated with immunoSEQ multiplex PCR, while TCRdb's copy carries only in-frame clones and drops some. The sample lists tens of thousands of clones, around four fifths occurring once. This rearrangement joins TRBV2 to TRBJ1-2; no reliable D call. This TCR was sampled from a man younger than 45 with glioma. Sequencing used PBMCs, obtained from a glioma patient whose treatment included an IDH1 peptide vaccine. The CDR3 nucleotides are TGTGCCAGCAGAGGCCCCGGTGGCGAAGCTGGCTACACCTTC. It yields the protein CASRGPGGEAGYTF.